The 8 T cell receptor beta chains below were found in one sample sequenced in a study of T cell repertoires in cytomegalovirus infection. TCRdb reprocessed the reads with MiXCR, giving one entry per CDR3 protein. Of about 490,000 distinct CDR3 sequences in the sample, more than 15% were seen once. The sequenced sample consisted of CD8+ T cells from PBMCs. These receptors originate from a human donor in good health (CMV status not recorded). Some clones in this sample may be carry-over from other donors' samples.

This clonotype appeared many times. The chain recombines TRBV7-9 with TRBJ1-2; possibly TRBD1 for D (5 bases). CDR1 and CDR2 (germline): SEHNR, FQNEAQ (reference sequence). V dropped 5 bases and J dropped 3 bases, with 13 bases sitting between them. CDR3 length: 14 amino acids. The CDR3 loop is CASSPISGDYGYTF. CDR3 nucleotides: TGTGCCAGCAGCCCGATATCGGGGGACTATGGCTACACCTTC.

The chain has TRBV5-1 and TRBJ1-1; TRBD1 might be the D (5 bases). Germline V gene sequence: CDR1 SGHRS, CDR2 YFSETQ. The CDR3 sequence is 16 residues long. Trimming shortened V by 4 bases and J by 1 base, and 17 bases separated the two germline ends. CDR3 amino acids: CASSQGPGTGNTEAFF. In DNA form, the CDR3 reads TGCGCCAGCAGCCAAGGTCCCGGGACGGGGAACACTGAAGCTTTCTTT.

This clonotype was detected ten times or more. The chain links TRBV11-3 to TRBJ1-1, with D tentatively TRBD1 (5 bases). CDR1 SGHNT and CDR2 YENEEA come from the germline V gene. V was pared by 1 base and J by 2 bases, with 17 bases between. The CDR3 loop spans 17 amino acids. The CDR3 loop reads CASSLVYGHLLNTEAFF. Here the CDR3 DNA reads TGTGCCAGCAGCTTAGTATACGGACACCTGTTAAACACTGAAGCTTTCTTT. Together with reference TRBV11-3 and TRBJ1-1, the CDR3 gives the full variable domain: EAGVVQSPRYKIIEKKQPVAFWCNPISGHNTLYWYLQNLGQGPELLIRYENEEAVDDSQLPKDRFSAERLKGVDSTLKIQPAELGDSAVYLCASSLVYGHLLNTEAFFGQGTRLTVV.

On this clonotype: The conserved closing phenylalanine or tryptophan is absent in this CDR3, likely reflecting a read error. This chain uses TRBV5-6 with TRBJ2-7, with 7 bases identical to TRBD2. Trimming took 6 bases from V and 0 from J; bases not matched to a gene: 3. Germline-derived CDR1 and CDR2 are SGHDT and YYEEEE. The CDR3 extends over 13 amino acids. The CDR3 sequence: CASMGGSSYEQYL. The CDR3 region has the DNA TGTGCCAGCATGGGCGGGAGCTCCTACGAGCAGTACTTA.

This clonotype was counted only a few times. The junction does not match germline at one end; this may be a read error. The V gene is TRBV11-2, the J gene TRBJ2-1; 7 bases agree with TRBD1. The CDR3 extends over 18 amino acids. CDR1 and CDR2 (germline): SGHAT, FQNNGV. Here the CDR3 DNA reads TGTGCCAGCAGTTTAGTCCGGGCCGGGACAGACGTTAACAATGAGCAGTTCTTC. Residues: CASSLVRAGTDVNNEQFF.

The CDR3 nucleotides are TGTGCCAGCAGTAAAATACGAGCGGGAGTGAGAGTCAATGAGCAGTTCTTC. Residues: CASSKIRAGVRVNEQFF. The V call is TRBV28, the J call TRBJ2-1, with 8 bases aligning to TRBD2. This CDR3 contains 17 residues. In germline, CDR1 is MDHEN, CDR2 SYDVKM. The J segment lost 6 bases and the V segment lost 5 bases, leaving 15 bases of the junction unmatched.

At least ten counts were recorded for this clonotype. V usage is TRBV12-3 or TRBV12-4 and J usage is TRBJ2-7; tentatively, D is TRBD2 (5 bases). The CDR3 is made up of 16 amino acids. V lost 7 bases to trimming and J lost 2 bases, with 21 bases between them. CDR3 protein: CASKGRSAGPPYEQYF. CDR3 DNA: TGTGCCAGCAAGGGTAGGTCGGCGGGTCCGCCCTACGAGCAGTACTTC.

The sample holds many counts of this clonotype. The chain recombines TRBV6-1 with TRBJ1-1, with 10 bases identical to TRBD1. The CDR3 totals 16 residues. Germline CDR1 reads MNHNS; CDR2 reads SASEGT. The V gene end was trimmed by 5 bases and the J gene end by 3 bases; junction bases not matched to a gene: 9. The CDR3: CASSHSGTGEDTEAFF. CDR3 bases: TGTGCCAGCAGTCATTCAGGGACAGGGGAGGACACTGAAGCTTTCTTT.